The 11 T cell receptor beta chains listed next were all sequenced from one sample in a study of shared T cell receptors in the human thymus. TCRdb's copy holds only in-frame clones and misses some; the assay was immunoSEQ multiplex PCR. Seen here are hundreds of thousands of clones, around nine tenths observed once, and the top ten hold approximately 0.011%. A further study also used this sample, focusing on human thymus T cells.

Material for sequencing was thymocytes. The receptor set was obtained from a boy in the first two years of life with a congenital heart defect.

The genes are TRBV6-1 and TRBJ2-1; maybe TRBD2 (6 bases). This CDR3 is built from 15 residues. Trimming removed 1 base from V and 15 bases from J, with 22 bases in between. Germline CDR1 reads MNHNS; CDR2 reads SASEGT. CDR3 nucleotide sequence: TGTGCCAGCAGTGAAGGGGAGCGGGTCCTCTCCCGGGGGTTCTTC. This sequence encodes CASSEGERVLSRGFF.

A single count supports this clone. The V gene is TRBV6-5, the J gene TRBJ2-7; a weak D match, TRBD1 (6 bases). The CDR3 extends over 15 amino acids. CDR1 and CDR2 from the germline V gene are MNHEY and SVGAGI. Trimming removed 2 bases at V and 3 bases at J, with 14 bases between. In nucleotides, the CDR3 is TGTGCCAGCAGTTACACGCTCCGGGACAACTACGAGCAGTACTTC. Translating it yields CASSYTLRDNYEQYF.

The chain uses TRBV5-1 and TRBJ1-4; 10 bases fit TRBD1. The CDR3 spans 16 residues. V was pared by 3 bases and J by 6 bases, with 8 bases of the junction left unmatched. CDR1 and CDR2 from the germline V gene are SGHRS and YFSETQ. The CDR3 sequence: CASSSPPGTGDEKLFF. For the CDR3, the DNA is TGCGCCAGCAGCTCGCCCCCCGGGACAGGGGATGAAAAACTGTTTTTT.

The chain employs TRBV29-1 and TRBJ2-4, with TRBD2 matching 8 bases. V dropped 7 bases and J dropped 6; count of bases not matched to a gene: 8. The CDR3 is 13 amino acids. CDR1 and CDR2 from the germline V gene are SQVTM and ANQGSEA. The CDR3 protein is CSASGGLPNIQYF. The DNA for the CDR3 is TGCAGCGCCTCGGGGGGGCTACCAAACATTCAGTACTTC.

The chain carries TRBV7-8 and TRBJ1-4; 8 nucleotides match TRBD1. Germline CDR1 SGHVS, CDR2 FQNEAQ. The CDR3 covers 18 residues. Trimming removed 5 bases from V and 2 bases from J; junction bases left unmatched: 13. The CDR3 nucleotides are TGTGCCAGCAGCCTTTCGACCACCCCAGGGGGCACTAATGAAAAACTGTTTTTT. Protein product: CASSLSTTPGGTNEKLFF.

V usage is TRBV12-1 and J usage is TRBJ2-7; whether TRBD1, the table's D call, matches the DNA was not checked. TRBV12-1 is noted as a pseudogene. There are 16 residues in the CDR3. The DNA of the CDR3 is TGTGCCAGCAGCCAACCCTCCGGGACAGGTCCCTACGAGCAGTACTTC. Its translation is CASSQPSGTGPYEQYF.

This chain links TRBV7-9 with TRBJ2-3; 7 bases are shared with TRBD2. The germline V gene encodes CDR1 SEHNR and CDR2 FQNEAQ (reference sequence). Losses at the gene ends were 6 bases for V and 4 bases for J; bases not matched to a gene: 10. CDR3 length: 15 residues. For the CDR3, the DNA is TGTGCCAGCAGTCCAAGGGCGGGAGTTTCAGATACGCAGTATTTT. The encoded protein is CASSPRAGVSDTQYF.

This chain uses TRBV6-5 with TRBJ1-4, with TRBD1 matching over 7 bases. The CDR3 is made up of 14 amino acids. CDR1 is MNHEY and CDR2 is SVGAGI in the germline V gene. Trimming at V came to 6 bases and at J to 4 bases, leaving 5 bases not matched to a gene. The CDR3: CASSRTGVNEKLFF. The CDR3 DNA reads TGTGCCAGCAGCCGCACAGGGGTTAATGAAAAACTGTTTTTT.

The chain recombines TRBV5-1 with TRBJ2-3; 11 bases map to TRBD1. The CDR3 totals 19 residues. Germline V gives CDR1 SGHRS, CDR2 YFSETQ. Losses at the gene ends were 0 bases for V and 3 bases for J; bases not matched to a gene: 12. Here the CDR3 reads CASSLATRDRGIETDTQYF. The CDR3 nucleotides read TGCGCCAGCAGCTTGGCCACCCGGGACAGGGGGATAGAAACAGATACGCAGTATTTT.

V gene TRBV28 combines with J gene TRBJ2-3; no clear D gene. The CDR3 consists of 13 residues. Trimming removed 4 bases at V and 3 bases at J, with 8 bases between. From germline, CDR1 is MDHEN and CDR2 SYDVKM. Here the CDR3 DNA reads TGTGCCAGCAGTTACGCTAGGACAGATACGCAGTATTTT. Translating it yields CASSYARTDTQYF.

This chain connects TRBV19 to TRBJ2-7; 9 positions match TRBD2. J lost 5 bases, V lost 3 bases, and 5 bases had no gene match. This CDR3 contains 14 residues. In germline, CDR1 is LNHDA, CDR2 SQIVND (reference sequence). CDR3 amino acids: CASSMIAGDNEQYF. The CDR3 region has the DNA TGTGCCAGTAGTATGATAGCGGGAGACAACGAGCAGTACTTC.